This entry lists 27 T cell receptor beta chains sequenced from one sample in a study of human T cells and chemical hapten exposure. TCRdb analysed the RACE reads with MiXCR anew, one entry per CDR3 protein. Counted here are 210,000 or so distinct CDR3 sequences, about 22% occurring once; the ten biggest clones make up over 2%. The sample's time point: patch test 3, about 24 weeks after DPC sensitization. Treatment here: therapeutic diphenylcyclopropenone sensitization with weekly scalp DPC. Sequences were derived from whole blood, sampled in connection with sensitization to the hapten diphenylcyclopropenone (DPC). These receptors all come from a woman between 35 and 50 years old with alopecia areata. Some clones in this sample may be carry-over from other donors' samples.

The chain joins TRBV27 to TRBJ2-1; unclear D gene. The CDR3 totals 16 residues. V was clipped by 3 bases and J by 12 bases, with 24 bases between them. CDR1 MNHEY and CDR2 SMNVEV come from the germline V gene (reference sequence). The CDR3 DNA sequence: TGTGCCAGCAGTTTGGGTCTGGGGTGGGATTCGGCTAGGCAGTTCTTC. This codes for CASSLGLGWDSARQFF.

This clonotype was seen ten or more times. The chain's CDR3 is CASSTKTSGTRWEQFF. As DNA, the CDR3 is TGTGCCAGCAGCACCAAAACTAGCGGGACCAGATGGGAGCAGTTCTTC. V usage is TRBV28 and J usage is TRBJ2-1; TRBD2 matches at 10 bases. Germline assignment: CDR1 MDHEN and CDR2 SYDVKM. The CDR3 has 16 amino acids. V shed 6 bases and J 10 bases; nucleotides not matched to a gene: 15.

The chain combines TRBV18 with TRBJ2-3; TRBD1 is a possible D gene (5 bases). The CDR3 covers 15 residues. The V and J ends lost 2 bases and 1 base respectively, with 10 bases between them. Per germline, CDR1 KGHSH and CDR2 LQKENI. CDR3 sequence (DNA): TGTGCCAGCTCACCAGATATACAGGGCACAGATACGCAGTATTTT. It is translated as CASSPDIQGTDTQYF.

The chain is built from TRBV10-3 and TRBJ1-6; 7 positions match TRBD1. The J segment lost 4 bases and the V segment lost 4 bases, leaving 4 bases of the junction unmatched. The CDR3 extends over 15 amino acids. Germline-derived CDR1 and CDR2 are ENHRY and SYGVKD. The CDR3 region has the DNA TGTGCCATCAGTGGGACAGGTTTATATAATTCACCCCTCCACTTT. Protein product: CAISGTGLYNSPLHF.

This clonotype was seen just once. The chain recombines TRBV6-5 with TRBJ2-6; no clear D. V gave up 4 bases and J gave up 4 bases, with 11 bases separating them. Germline lookup yields CDR1 MNHEY and CDR2 SVGAGI. This CDR3 contains 15 residues. The DNA of the CDR3 is TGTGCCAGCAGTTTTCGGAAGGCCGGGGCCAACGTCCTGACTTTC. Translation: CASSFRKAGANVLTF.

The chain carries TRBV10-3 and TRBJ1-2, with 7 bases matching TRBD1. V shed 6 bases, J shed 1 base, and the junction held 5 bases outside the gene matches. The CDR3 is made up of 14 amino acids. Germline values: CDR1 ENHRY, CDR2 SYGVKD. The CDR3 DNA follows: TGTGCCATCAGGGGGGACAGTGATAACTATGGCTACACCTTC. Amino acids: CAIRGDSDNYGYTF.

This clonotype was observed a handful of times. The rearrangement uses TRBV19 and TRBJ1-5; D is perhaps TRBD1 (5 bases). Germline assignment: CDR1 LNHDA and CDR2 SQIVND (reference sequence). V lost 5 bases and J 5 bases, leaving 19 bases between the germline ends. CDR3 length: 16 residues. CDR3 nucleotide sequence: TGTGCCAGTAGTCCCGCCCCAGGGCAACATTATCAGCCCCAGCATTTT. As protein: CASSPAPGQHYQPQHF.

This clonotype has a handful of counts. The genes are TRBV24-1 and TRBJ2-3; TRBD1 agrees at 7 bases. The trim removed 3 bases at V and 1 base at J, leaving 3 bases unmatched. Germline CDR1 reads KGHDR; CDR2 reads SFDVKD. The CDR3 length is 15 residues. The CDR3 nucleotides are TGTGCCACCAGTGATACCGGGACAGGCACAGATACGCAGTATTTT. This gives the protein CATSDTGTGTDTQYF.

There are a few counts of this clonotype. The rearrangement links TRBV15 to TRBJ2-3, with 15 positions matching TRBD2. Losses at the gene ends were 1 base for V and 2 bases for J; bases not matched to a gene: 10. CDR1 is LNHNV and CDR2 is YYDKDF in the germline V gene (reference sequence). This CDR3 region has 20 residues. CDR3 coding DNA: TGTGCCACCAGCAGAGCGGGACTAGCGGGAGGCCTATTACCCACAGATACGCAGTATTTT. Residues: CATSRAGLAGGLLPTDTQYF.

The chain joins TRBV29-1 to TRBJ2-5, with D tentatively TRBD2 (6 bases). CDR1 and CDR2 from the germline V gene are SQVTM and ANQGSEA. This CDR3 has 14 amino acids. Trimming left V 7 bases short and J 3 bases short, with 18 bases between. CDR3 DNA sequence: TGCAGCGCCTTCGGGGGAGACAGCGAAGAGACCCAGTACTTC. Its translation: CSAFGGDSEETQYF.

This clonotype was seen only a few times. The CDR3 region has the DNA TGCAGCGTTGGGGCTAGCGGGGAGACCCAGTACTTC. Translating gives CSVGASGETQYF. The gene calls are TRBV29-1 and TRBJ2-5, with 8 bases fitting TRBD2. Germline V CDR1 and CDR2: SQVTM, ANQGSEA. This CDR3 has 12 amino acids. V shed 4 bases and J 5 bases; nucleotides not matched to a gene: 3.

This clonotype appeared once. The chain employs TRBV6-4 and TRBJ2-1; 8 bases are shared with TRBD2. Germline trimming cut 3 bases from V and 10 bases from J; bases unmatched to any gene: 5. Germline V gene sequence: CDR1 MRHNA, CDR2 SNTAGT. This CDR3 has 13 residues. This chain's CDR3 is CASSEGLVNEQFF. As DNA, the CDR3 is TGTGCCAGCAGTGAGGGACTAGTCAACGAGCAGTTCTTC.

Only a few counts were recorded for this clonotype. V usage is TRBV6-1 and J usage is TRBJ1-2; TRBD1 might be the D (6 bases). Germline-derived CDR1 and CDR2 are MNHNS and SASEGT. The germline V and J ends were trimmed by 2 bases and 4 bases, with 11 bases remaining between them. This CDR3 comprises 14 residues. The CDR3 region is CASSETGGGYGYTF. The DNA of the CDR3 is TGTGCCAGCAGTGAAACAGGAGGGGGCTATGGCTACACCTTC.

The rearrangement links TRBV28 to TRBJ1-5; 8 bases fit TRBD1. This CDR3 has 14 amino acids. CDR1 and CDR2 from the germline V gene are MDHEN and SYDVKM. Trimming removed 3 bases from V and 5 bases from J; junction bases left unmatched: 3. The CDR3 loop is CASSFPGGYQPQHF. The CDR3 DNA reads as TGTGCCAGCAGTTTTCCAGGGGGCTATCAGCCCCAGCATTTT.

V usage is TRBV7-2 and J usage is TRBJ2-1; TRBD2 matches at 7 bases. CDR1 and CDR2 from the germline V gene are SGHTA and FQGNSA. The trim removed 1 base at V and 1 base at J, leaving 13 bases unmatched. The CDR3 has 19 residues. The CDR3 reads CASSLVVDPAGDSYNEQFF. Here the CDR3 DNA reads TGTGCCAGCAGCTTAGTAGTGGATCCGGCGGGAGATTCCTACAATGAGCAGTTCTTC.

The chain recombines TRBV6-6 with TRBJ2-7; TRBD1 or TRBD2 may be the D gene (5 bases each). The CDR3 is 14 amino acids. V lost 9 bases, J lost 0 bases, and 15 bases lay in between. Germline V gives CDR1 MNHNY, CDR2 SVGAGI (reference sequence). This CDR3 is CASGKGTDSYEQYF. CDR3 DNA sequence: TGTGCCAGTGGTAAGGGGACGGACTCCTACGAGCAGTACTTC.

The CDR3 DNA sequence: TGTGCCAGCAGCCGTCCTACAGGGGCAGGGGAGCTGTTTTTT. Translation gives CASSRPTGAGELFF. This chain links TRBV5-6 with TRBJ2-2; 7 bases fit TRBD1. V shed 4 bases and J 8 bases; nucleotides not matched to a gene: 8. CDR3 size: 14 residues. In germline, CDR1 is SGHDT, CDR2 YYEEEE.

This sequence joins TRBV28 and TRBJ2-3; D may be TRBD2 (5 bases). The V and J ends lost 6 bases and 4 bases respectively, with 11 bases between them. Germline CDR1 is MDHEN and CDR2 is SYDVKM. The CDR3 covers 13 residues. The CDR3 bases are TGTGCCAGCAGCTCCCGGGGTTCAGATACGCAGTATTTT. Amino acids: CASSSRGSDTQYF. The whole variable domain, filled in from reference TRBV28 and TRBJ2-3, reads DVKVTQSSRYLVKRTGEKVFLECVQDMDHENMFWYRQDPGLGLRLIYFSYDVKMKEKGDIPEGYSVSREKKERFSLILESASTNQTSMYLCASSSRGSDTQYFGPGTRLTVL.

The chain combines TRBV28 with TRBJ2-3; D call uncertain. This CDR3 has 11 amino acids. With 7 bases removed from V and 5 bases from J, the gap between germline ends came to 7 bases. CDR1 is MDHEN, CDR2 SYDVKM, per germline. This chain's CDR3 is CASKERDTQYF. The DNA of the CDR3 is TGTGCCAGCAAAGAACGAGATACGCAGTATTTT.

This chain connects TRBV7-9 to TRBJ2-1; TRBD2 aligns across 10 bases. The CDR3 length is 16 residues. Germline CDR1 and CDR2: SEHNR and FQNEAQ (reference sequence). V was clipped by 4 bases and J by 7 bases; unmatched bases: 10. The CDR3 loop is CASSWLAGGLRNEQFF. The CDR3 coding sequence is TGTGCCAGCAGCTGGTTAGCGGGAGGTCTGAGGAATGAGCAGTTCTTC.

This clonotype was seen a handful of times. The chain has TRBV20-1 and TRBJ2-7, with 8 nucleotides matching TRBD2. The CDR3 length is 13 residues. Germline V gene data show CDR1 as DFQATT and CDR2 as SNEGSKA (reference sequence). Trimming took 6 bases from V and 3 from J; bases not matched to a gene: 7. The CDR3 bases are TGCAGTGCCCAGCGGGGGCGGCTCTACGAGCAGTACTTC. Its translation is CSAQRGRLYEQYF.

There are many counts of this clonotype. J is TRBJ2-1 and V is TRBV4-3; no clear D. Germline CDR1 LGHNA, CDR2 YSLEER. Trimming shortened V by 0 bases and J by 12 bases, and 12 bases separated the two germline ends. The CDR3 is 13 residues long. CDR3: CASSQDTPLAQFF. For the CDR3, the DNA is TGCGCCAGCAGCCAAGATACTCCGTTAGCGCAGTTCTTC.

This clonotype has just a few counts. This chain links TRBV28 with TRBJ2-7; D uncertain. The CDR3 is made up of 12 amino acids. Germline CDR1 MDHEN, CDR2 SYDVKM. Between the trimmed V and J ends, which lost 3 bases and 6 bases, there was a span of 9 bases. CDR3 sequence (DNA): TGTGCCAGCAGTTTTATCGTCGGCGAGCAGTACTTC. Translated, it gives CASSFIVGEQYF.

The rearrangement uses TRBV20-1 and TRBJ2-1; 10 bases line up with TRBD2. V shed 1 base, J shed 4 bases, and the junction held 4 bases outside the gene matches. This CDR3 contains 15 residues. CDR1 and CDR2 from the germline V gene are DFQATT and SNEGSKA (reference sequence). The CDR3 sequence is CSARGSGREYNEQFF. In DNA, the CDR3 is TGCAGTGCTAGAGGAAGCGGGAGGGAATACAATGAGCAGTTCTTC.

The rearrangement links TRBV10-3 to TRBJ2-3; D remains unclear. Deletions cut 2 bases from V and 1 base from J, with 10 bases between. Germline V CDR1 and CDR2: ENHRY, SYGVKD. This CDR3 comprises 15 residues. In DNA form, the CDR3 reads TGTGCCATCAGTGAGCCAGCAGGAGGCACAGATACGCAGTATTTT. It specifies CAISEPAGGTDTQYF.

The chain combines TRBV12-3 or TRBV12-4 with TRBJ1-5, with TRBD1 as a possible D gene (6 bases). The CDR3 covers 16 residues. Trimming left V 2 bases short and J 7 bases short, with 18 bases between. The CDR3 DNA sequence: TGTGCCAGCAGTTTATCACAGGGTGGGGAGGGACAGCCCCAGCATTTT. Translating gives CASSLSQGGEGQPQHF.

The chain combines TRBV6-5 with TRBJ1-1, with a weak D call TRBD1 (5 bases). This CDR3 has 12 residues. V was cut by 6 bases and J by 5 bases, with 10 bases left in between. The V gene's germline CDR1 is MNHEY and CDR2 SVGAGI. Here the CDR3 reads CASSRAYTEAFF. The CDR3 DNA follows: TGTGCCAGCAGCAGGGCTTATACTGAAGCTTTCTTT.